The next 4 T cell receptor beta chains were all read from a single sample in a study of regulatory T cells in long-lasting Graves disease. Arm-PCR of CDR3 regions with iRepertoire HTBI primers generated TCR beta libraries. One entry per CDR3 protein results from TCRdb running MiXCR on the multiplex PCR reads. The top ten hold about 29% of the sample, which has almost 350,000 distinct CDR3 sequences, 20% seen once. Stated time point: persistent/refractory GD, antithyroid drugs over 5 years with positive TRAb. The authors made the TCR library using RNA they extracted from PBMCs. Sequenced here: peripheral blood mononuclear cells (PBMCs), sampled when the disease was refractory, from a patient treated with antithyroid drugs. These receptors originate from a female donor with Graves disease.

J is TRBJ2-7 and V is TRBV4-1, with TRBD2 identical over 8 bases. The junction had 11 bases not matched to a gene; V was cut back by 4 bases and J by 3 bases. The germline V gene encodes CDR1 MGHRA and CDR2 YSYEKL. This CDR3 has 16 amino acids. In DNA, the CDR3 is TGCGCCAGCAGCCGCTTGCTAGCGGGCCATAACTACGAGCAGTACTTC. Translation: CASSRLLAGHNYEQYF.

This clonotype was detected ten times or more. J is TRBJ2-5 and V is TRBV29-1; D ambiguous. Looked up from germline, CDR1 is SQVTM and CDR2 is ANQGSEA. The length of the CDR3 is 12 residues. V was pared by 7 bases and J by 8 bases, with 17 bases between. This CDR3 reads CSAGIFQATQYF. CDR3 coding DNA: TGCAGCGCTGGGATCTTCCAAGCAACCCAGTACTTC.

This clonotype was counted at least ten times. The chain joins TRBV28 to TRBJ1-5; the match to TRBD1 covers 7 bases. J gave up 0 bases and V 10 bases, and 6 bases lay outside the gene matches. The length of the CDR3 is 14 residues. The germline V gene has CDR1 MDHEN and CDR2 SYDVKM. The CDR3 DNA sequence: TGTGCCACCAGAACAGGGGATAGCAATCAGCCCCAGCATTTT. It encodes CATRTGDSNQPQHF.

A word on this clonotype: Without the conserved terminal phenylalanine or tryptophan, this CDR3 likely stems from a read error. The chain links TRBV4-1 to TRBJ2-5, with TRBD2 identical over 7 bases. The CDR3 runs 15 residues. With 0 bases clipped from V and 5 bases from J, the junction kept 6 bases outside the gene matches. Germline assignment: CDR1 MGHRA and CDR2 YSYEKL. The CDR3 loop reads CASSQEGRGGETQYL. The CDR3 DNA reads TGCGCCAGCAGCCAAGAAGGGAGGGGAGGGGAGACCCAGTACCTC.